The clone carrying this T cell receptor (beta chain) was recorded at least ten times. Its antigen remains unidentified. The record originates from a study of regulatory T cells in long-lasting Graves disease. Regarding the study as a whole: Newly diagnosed patients shared 950 to 1,000 public clonotypes; persistent patients shared some 2,700. Among samples with persistent disease, TRBV28, TRBJ1-2 and TRBJ2-5 were favored. Exclusively peripheral blood, rather than thyroid tissue, was studied.

The germline CDR1 and CDR2 sequences are SGHKS and YYEKEE (reference sequence). V lost 4 bases, J lost 3 bases, and 10 bases lay in between. The length of the CDR3 is 13 residues. Time point defined: persistent/refractory GD, antithyroid drugs over 5 years with positive TRAb. Researchers made the TCR library from RNA that was extracted from PBMCs. The EDTA tubes were filled with nine milliliters of drawn peripheral blood. With iRepertoire HTBI primers and Arm-PCR of CDR3 regions, TCR beta libraries were built. MiXCR, applied by TCRdb to the multiplex PCR reads, yields one record per CDR3 protein. Here the sample spans a few hundred thousand distinct CDR3 sequences, around a fifth being singletons.

This rearrangement joins TRBV5-5 to TRBJ2-5; D is unresolved. The TCR was taken from a female donor with Graves disease. Sequenced material: peripheral blood mononuclear cells (PBMCs), taken when the disease was refractory, from a patient treated with antithyroid drugs. DNA for the CDR3: TGTGCCAGCAGCCGTGGACGGGAAGAGACCCAGTACTTC. It encodes CASSRGREETQYF. The whole variable domain, filled in from reference TRBV5-5 and TRBJ2-5, reads DAGVTQSPTHLIKTRGQQVTLRCSPISGHKSVSWYQQVLGQGPQFIFQYYEKEERGRGNFPDRFSARQFPNYSSELNVNALLLGDSALYLCASSRGREETQYFGPGTRLLVL.